The source of this T cell receptor beta chain is a study of T cell repertoires in cytomegalovirus infection. Study-wide context: CMV epitopes that were recently identified and HLA-C-restricted were used alongside well-studied HLA-B-restricted ones. It was the public TCR beta signatures that indicated both CMV infection and matching HLA type. Overall study results and limits: It was HLA-C-restricted CMV-specific TCR beta clonotypes that dominated the response ex vivo.

MiXCR was run by TCRdb on the reads, yielding one entry per CDR3 protein. The sample consists of about 310,000 distinct CDR3 sequences, 20% to 25% of them appearing once. The germline CDR1 and CDR2 sequences are LGHNA and YNFKEQ. The CDR3 is 12 amino acids. Trimming shortened V by 0 bases and J by 4 bases, and 3 bases separated the two germline ends. This clonotype was counted only a few times. Its antigen is still unknown. The TCR comes from a human donor in good health (CMV status not recorded). Some clones in this sample may be carry-over from other donors' samples. The source was cultured PBMCs, collected from culture after CMV antigen stimulation. The chain recombines TRBV4-2 with TRBJ1-2, with D uncertain. CDR3 bases: TGTGCCAGCAGCCAAGAACCCTATGGCTACACCTTC. Its protein product is CASSQEPYGYTF.